These T cell receptor beta chains were read from a single sample in a study of spatial heterogeneity in lung cancer. One entry per CDR3 protein, called by TCRdb with MiXCR from the 5' RACE reads. The sample includes approximately 9,400 distinct CDR3 sequences, more than 4.5% seen only once; the top ten take approximately 30%. The sequenced sample was PBMCs, obtained at surgery. The origin of the receptors is a male donor with early-stage non-small cell lung cancer. The conserved cysteine and the conserved F or W are not part of the CDR3 here. D genes are given only for firm matches.

TRBD2	TRBV5-5	ASSRFLGAGAWDTQY
TRBD1	TRBV5-5	ASSLTGGRSGANVLT
.	TRBV7-2	ASSLRQYYEQY
TRBD1	TRBV28	AIPGRQGTGELF
.	TRBV24-1	ATSDFRDTGELF
.	TRBV29-1	SVGTFGLRGEQY
.	TRBV5-8	ASSRTRAGELF
.	TRBV28	ASRGLNSPLH
TRBD1	TRBV7-2	ASSLAGQGVNSPLH
.	TRBV15	ATSRGGEHTQY
.	TRBV2	ASSFDSNQPQH
TRBD1	TRBV30	AWKMEGASGYT
TRBD1	TRBV6-2/TRBV6-3	ASSWDSEYGYT
.	TRBV29-1	SVATEGSNQPQH
TRBD1	TRBV7-2	ASSLFPGGGTEAF
.	TRBV12-3/TRBV12-4	ASSLVDYEQY
.	TRBV5-1	ASSLAKGISKLYGYT
.	TRBV29-1	SVGVQGTGELF
.	TRBV12-3/TRBV12-4	ASSPRRRFKNIQY
.	TRBV4-3	ASSQEKGVWDTEAF
.	TRBV29-1	SAESEGWKTQY
.	TRBV7-2	ASSLALGANTGELF
TRBD2	TRBV7-2	ASSPRSGTSGANEQF
.	TRBV7-2	ASSSNGVEPQH
.	TRBV12-3/TRBV12-4	ASTQVVNTEAF
.	TRBV28	ASSFNFGGTGELF
TRBD2	TRBV11-3	ASSQGLASDTQY
TRBD2	TRBV28	ASSFGLAGVYRELF
TRBD1	TRBV6-5	ASSYHGTGGSYEQY
.	TRBV2	ASSEFRADTEAF
.	TRBV12-3/TRBV12-4	TSTNYGGIQPQH
TRBD2	TRBV3-1	ASSLAGKADTQY
.	TRBV7-9	ASSLADDTDTQY
.	TRBV7-9	ASSLSGGPGNEKLF
.	TRBV20-1	SAPPLGHRETQY
TRBD1	TRBV6-1	ATNRGPFNQPQH
.	TRBV28	ASWAGSSGNTIY
.	TRBV7-8	ASSLGSGTLTGELF
.	TRBV5-5	ASRAGQVPYEQF
.	TRBV5-1	ASSLGGGPSTDTQY